Described below is a single T cell receptor beta chain sequence and its context. Its antigen is as yet unknown. Using immunoSEQ multiplex PCR, the repertoire was profiled, and TCRdb retains in-frame clones only, with some absent. The table has about 43,000 clones, 65% to 75% seen once. This record comes from a study of radiotherapy plus CTLA-4 blockade in lung cancer. Study in general: Among all patients, roughly 17% showed objective responses, while about 30% had disease control.

Patients in the study, people with chemo-refractory metastatic non-small-cell lung cancer, received focal radiation plus ipilimumab CTLA-4 blockade. CDR1 and CDR2 from the germline V gene are GTSNPN and SVGIG (reference sequence). The V gene end was trimmed by 0 bases and the J gene end by 0 bases; junction bases not matched to a gene: 2. The CDR3 extends over 14 amino acids. The study's findings and limits: Tumor-derived TCR clones expanded in blood after radiotherapy plus ipilimumab. Among reported predictors of response, early blood T cell clone dynamics with interferon-beta performed best.

The TCR sequence derives from a human donor with non-small cell lung cancer who had a partial response to radiotherapy plus ipilimumab. The chain is built from TRBV30 and TRBJ2-7; 7 bases line up with TRBD1. Here the sequenced sample was peripheral blood, taken from a patient treated with radiotherapy plus ipilimumab. In nucleotides, the CDR3 is TGTGCCTGGAGTGTAGGGACAGCCTCCTACGAGCAGTACTTC. Amino acid sequence: CAWSVGTASYEQYF.